The 20 T cell receptor beta chains listed next were all sequenced from one sample in a study of beta chain features in type 1 diabetes. Of the isolated RNA, all was reverse transcribed, and so the sequenced material was expressed TCRB transcripts. Produced via immunoSEQ multiplex PCR; TCRdb's table is partial and in-frame only. The repertoire holds about 320,000 clones, with around 13% as singletons. Sequenced input: central memory CD4+ T cells from blood. These receptor sequences come from a man aged 25 to 45 in good health.

This clone was observed at least ten times. Different DNA sequences within this sample yield the same CDR3. This chain links TRBV4-3 with TRBJ2-4, with 7 bases matching TRBD1. Germline V CDR1 and CDR2: LGHNA, YSLEER. The V segment lost 2 bases and the J segment 0 bases; nucleotides outside the gene matches: 1. The CDR3 contains 15 residues. The CDR3 DNA reads TGCGCCAGCAGCCAAAACAGGGGAGCCAAAAACATTCAGTACTTC. This codes for CASSQNRGAKNIQYF.

This clone was counted a few times. This chain connects TRBV19 to TRBJ2-2; D is undetermined. V lost 7 bases to trimming and J lost 0 bases, with 6 bases between them. This CDR3 is built from 13 residues. Germline V lookup: CDR1 LNHDA, CDR2 SQIVND (reference sequence). The CDR3 nucleotides read TGTGCCAGTACCAATCCGAACACCGGGGAGCTGTTTTTT. This encodes CASTNPNTGELFF. Combining the CDR3 with reference TRBV19 and TRBJ2-2 gives the whole variable domain DGGITQSPKYLFRKEGQNVTLSCEQNLNHDAMYWYRQDPGQGLRLIYYSQIVNDFQKGDIAEGYSVSREKKESFPLTVTSAQKNPTAFYLCASTNPNTGELFFGEGSRLTVL.

This chain joins TRBV7-6 and TRBJ2-5; the D gene is possibly TRBD1 (6 bases). V lost 5 bases to trimming and J lost 2 bases, with 15 bases between them. The CDR3 is 15 amino acids. Germline V gene data show CDR1 as SGHVS and CDR2 as FNYEAQ. The chain's CDR3 is CASSLGTRWQETQYF. Here the CDR3 DNA reads TGTGCCAGCAGCCTGGGGACAAGGTGGCAAGAGACCCAGTACTTC. Full variable domain (missing parts from reference TRBV7-6 and TRBJ2-5): GAGVSQSPRYKVTKRGQDVALRCDPISGHVSLYWYRQALGQGPEFLTYFNYEAQQDKSGLPNDRFSAERPEGSISTLTIQRTEQRDSAMYRCASSLGTRWQETQYFGPGTRLLVL.

This clone occurred a few times. The chain joins TRBV2 to TRBJ1-2; TRBD1 agrees at 7 bases. J lost 3 bases, V lost 6 bases, and 4 bases had no gene match. Germline CDR1 is SNHLY and CDR2 is FYNNEI. The length of the CDR3 is 13 residues. CDR3 amino acids: CASRITGDYGYTF. CDR3 DNA: TGTGCCAGCAGAATAACAGGGGACTATGGCTACACCTTC.

This chain uses TRBV29-1 with TRBJ2-3; D might be TRBD2 (7 bases). V was pared by 3 bases and J by 3 bases, with 16 bases between. The CDR3 sequence is 15 residues long. Germline values: CDR1 SQVTM, CDR2 ANQGSEA. CDR3: CSVEGGRTGTDTQYF. The DNA of the CDR3 is TGCAGCGTTGAGGGCGGGAGAACAGGGACAGATACGCAGTATTTT.

The chain carries TRBV7-7 and TRBJ2-7, with D maybe TRBD2 (5 bases). There are 16 residues in the CDR3. Trimming pared 5 bases from V and 6 bases from J, leaving 23 bases between. Germline-derived CDR1 and CDR2 are SSHAT and FNYEAQ (reference sequence). Here the CDR3 DNA reads TGTGCCAGCAGCGCAACTAGTGTAGGAAGCTCGGGCGAGCAGTACTTC. This codes for CASSATSVGSSGEQYF.

Details on this clone: A much more abundant neighbour one base away suggests this may be a read error. Other nucleotide sequences from this sample produce the same CDR3. The chain joins TRBV29-1 to TRBJ2-2, with D possibly TRBD2 on 7 matching bases. The CDR3 runs to 13 residues. Germline V gene data show CDR1 as SQVTM and CDR2 as ANQGSEA. V shed 3 bases and J shed 7 bases, with 12 bases lying between them. CDR3 sequence: CSVDGGAGGELFF. The CDR3, as DNA: TGCAGCGTTGATGGGGGGGCGGGCGGGGAGCTGTTTTTT.

This clone was seen only a few times. One junction end disagrees with the germline gene, perhaps due to a read error. This chain links TRBV7-2 with TRBJ2-3; a possible D gene is TRBD1 (5 bases). CDR1 SGHTA and CDR2 FQGNSA come from the germline V gene. The CDR3 consists of 17 residues. The CDR3 sequence is CASSQGVGFSDTDTQYF. The DNA of the CDR3 is TGCGCCAGCAGCCAAGGGGTCGGTTTCTCCGACACAGATACGCAGTATTTT.

The gene calls are TRBV28 and TRBJ1-2; D remains ambiguous. Trimming took 10 bases from V and 3 from J, leaving 9 bases between them. CDR3 length equals 11 residues. The germline CDR1 and CDR2 sequences are MDHEN and SYDVKM. The CDR3 sequence: CATRVDYGYTF. The CDR3 bases are TGTGCCACAAGGGTGGACTATGGCTACACCTTC.

The chain carries TRBV19 and TRBJ1-5; 10 bases agree with TRBD1. J gave up 4 bases and V 3 bases, and 3 bases lay outside the gene matches. Per the germline V gene, CDR1 is LNHDA and CDR2 is SQIVND (reference sequence). This CDR3 has 15 amino acids. The CDR3 protein is CASSIPGQGNQPQHF. The CDR3 region has the DNA TGTGCCAGTAGTATCCCGGGACAGGGGAATCAGCCCCAGCATTTT.

This chain joins TRBV9 and TRBJ2-5; D may correspond to TRBD1 or TRBD2 (5 bases each). CDR3 length: 15 residues. The germline V gene has CDR1 SGDLS and CDR2 YYNGEE. Trimming stripped 6 bases from V and 4 bases from J, with 19 bases between. In DNA, the CDR3 is TGTGCCAGCACCTCGACAGCGGAGCCTATAGAGACCCAGTACTTC. It specifies CASTSTAEPIETQYF. Full variable domain (outside the CDR3, taken from reference TRBV9 and TRBJ2-5): DSGVTQTPKHLITATGQRVTLRCSPRSGDLSVYWYQQSLDQGLQFLIQYYNGEERAKGNILERFSAQQFPDLHSELNLSSLELGDSALYFCASTSTAEPIETQYFGPGTRLLVL.

The V gene is TRBV6-6, the J gene TRBJ1-2; 7 bases are shared with TRBD1. V was clipped by 4 bases and J by 7 bases; unmatched bases: 15. Germline loops: CDR1 MNHNY, CDR2 SVGAGI (reference sequence). CDR3 length: 16 residues. CDR3: CASSSDYRGIGSGYTF. CDR3 nucleotides: TGTGCCAGCAGTTCAGACTACAGGGGAATTGGTAGTGGCTACACCTTC.

CDR3 in amino acids: CASSSQSRHSGANVLTF. The CDR3 region has the DNA TGTGCCAGCAGCTCCCAATCTCGACATTCTGGGGCCAACGTCCTGACTTTC. This chain joins TRBV7-9 and TRBJ2-6; D is unresolved. Germline loops: CDR1 SEHNR, CDR2 FQNEAQ (reference sequence). The CDR3 loop spans 17 amino acids. V was shortened by 4 bases and J by 1 base, with 14 bases between the two germline ends.

This clone was seen a few times. The rearrangement joins TRBV9 to TRBJ2-1, with a possible D match to TRBD2 (6 bases). V shed 3 bases and J shed 0 bases, with 10 bases lying between them. This CDR3 contains 15 residues. The germline CDR1 and CDR2 sequences are SGDLS and YYNGEE. DNA for the CDR3: TGTGCCAGCAGCGAGGGACTTAACTCCTACAATGAGCAGTTCTTC. Translated, it gives CASSEGLNSYNEQFF.

This chain links TRBV7-2 with TRBJ2-3; 9 nucleotides align to TRBD2. The V gene end was trimmed by 4 bases and the J gene end by 0 bases; junction bases not matched to a gene: 2. This CDR3 spans 15 amino acids. The V gene's germline CDR1 is SGHTA and CDR2 FQGNSA. This CDR3 reads CASSSSGVSTDTQYF. As DNA, the CDR3 is TGTGCCAGCAGCTCTAGCGGGGTTAGCACAGATACGCAGTATTTT.

The chain has TRBV10-3 and TRBJ1-2; 7 bases agree with TRBD1. The CDR3 consists of 13 residues. CDR1 is ENHRY, CDR2 SYGVKD, per germline. The V segment lost 11 bases and the J segment 0 bases; nucleotides outside the gene matches: 6. The CDR3 DNA follows: TGTGCCGCCTGGGGACAGACTAACTATGGCTACACCTTC. Amino acid sequence: CAAWGQTNYGYTF.

There are a few counts of this clone. The chain uses TRBV6-1 and TRBJ1-5, with 7 bases that match TRBD1. The length of the CDR3 is 14 residues. After removal of 6 bases from V and 7 bases from J, the junction contained 9 bases not matched to a gene. CDR1 and CDR2 (germline): MNHNS, SASEGT. CDR3 sequence reads: CASRKTGSTQPQHF. In nucleotides, the CDR3 is TGTGCCAGCAGGAAGACAGGGTCAACGCAGCCCCAGCATTTT.

This clone was counted only a few times. The chain employs TRBV7-2 and TRBJ2-3; D gene uncertain. The CDR3 extends over 14 amino acids. Looked up from germline, CDR1 is SGHTA and CDR2 is FQGNSA. Trimming removed 1 base from V and 8 bases from J, with 13 bases in between. CDR3 loop: CASSLEATLATQYF. The DNA for the CDR3 is TGTGCCAGCAGCTTAGAGGCGACCTTGGCTACGCAGTATTTT.

This clone occurred a few times. This sequence joins TRBV5-6 and TRBJ1-1; D is possibly TRBD1 (5 bases). Trimming left V 2 bases short and J 1 base short, with 15 bases between. The CDR3 is 16 amino acids. CDR1 SGHDT and CDR2 YYEEEE come from the germline V gene. The CDR3 DNA reads as TGTGCCAGCAGCTTACCCTCTGGGGGTTGGAACACTGAAGCTTTCTTT. Translating gives CASSLPSGGWNTEAFF.

The chain joins TRBV19 to TRBJ2-2, with 7 bases that match TRBD1. The V segment lost 1 base and the J segment 1 base; nucleotides outside the gene matches: 3. Germline-derived CDR1 and CDR2 are LNHDA and SQIVND (reference sequence). The CDR3 runs to 16 residues. CDR3 nucleotide sequence: TGTGCCAGTAGTATAGCGGGGACAGTGAACACCGGGGAGCTGTTTTTT. Its protein is CASSIAGTVNTGELFF.